This T cell receptor (beta chain) came from a study of spatial heterogeneity in lung cancer. Turning to the study itself: Taken at a median of approximately two years after resection, follow-up PBMC samples underwent sequencing when available.

Time point meaning: blood at routine non-recurrence follow-up after resection. TCRdb fed the 5' RACE reads into MiXCR, producing one record per CDR3 protein. The sample consists of 20,000 or so distinct CDR3 sequences, about 9.1% of them appearing once. Germline CDR1 reads SGHDT; CDR2 reads YYEEEE. The CDR3 covers 15 residues. V lost 4 bases, J lost 2 bases, and 14 bases lay in between. This clonotype was counted many times. The chain links TRBV5-6 to TRBJ2-3; D perhaps matches TRBD1 (6 bases). This receptor was taken from a female donor with early-stage non-small cell lung cancer. The source material was PBMCs, sampled at follow-up. The CDR3 nucleotides are TGTGCCAGCAGCGCTTTGGACAGATACACAGATACGCAGTATTTT. It encodes CASSALDRYTDTQYF.